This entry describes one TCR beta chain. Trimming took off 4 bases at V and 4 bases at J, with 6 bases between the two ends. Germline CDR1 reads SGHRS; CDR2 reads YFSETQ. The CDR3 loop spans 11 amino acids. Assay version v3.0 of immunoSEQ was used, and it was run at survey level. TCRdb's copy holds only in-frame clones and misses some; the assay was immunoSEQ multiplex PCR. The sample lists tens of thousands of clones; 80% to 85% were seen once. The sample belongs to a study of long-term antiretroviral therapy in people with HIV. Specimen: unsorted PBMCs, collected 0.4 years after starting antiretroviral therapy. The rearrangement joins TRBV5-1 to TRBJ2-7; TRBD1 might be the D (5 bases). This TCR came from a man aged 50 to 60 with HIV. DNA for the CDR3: TGCGCCAGCAGCGGGGCGTACGAGCAGTACTTC. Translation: CASSGAYEQYF.